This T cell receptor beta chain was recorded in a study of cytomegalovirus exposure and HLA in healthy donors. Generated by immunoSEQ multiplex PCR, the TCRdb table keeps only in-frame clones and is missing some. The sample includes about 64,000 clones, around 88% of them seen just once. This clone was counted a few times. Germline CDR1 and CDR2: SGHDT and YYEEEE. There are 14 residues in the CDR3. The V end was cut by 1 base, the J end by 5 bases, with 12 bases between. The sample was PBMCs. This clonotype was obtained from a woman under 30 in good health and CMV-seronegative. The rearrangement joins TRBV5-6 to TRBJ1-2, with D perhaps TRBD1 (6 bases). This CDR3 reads CASSLRGGEYGYTF. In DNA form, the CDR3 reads TGTGCCAGCAGCTTGAGGGGGGGAGAGTATGGCTACACCTTC.